These 30 T cell receptor beta chains share one sample of origin, sequenced in a study of shared clonotypes between healthy human individuals. Sequencing used immunoSEQ multiplex PCR; TCRdb keeps in-frame clones, though not all of them. The sample has 2 million to 3 million clones, 85% to 95% seen once; the top ten hold under 0.15%. The sample consisted of naive CD4+ T cells sorted from blood. The sample's subset: CD45RA+ positively selected. The receptors derive from a man aged 18-30 years in good health.

The V gene is TRBV19, the J gene TRBJ1-5; 10 nucleotides line up with TRBD1. There are 15 residues in the CDR3. Germline values: CDR1 LNHDA, CDR2 SQIVND (reference sequence). The V segment lost 9 bases and the J segment 5 bases; nucleotides outside the gene matches: 10. The CDR3, as DNA: TGTGCCAGCCTCCCGGGACAGGGGTTCCATCAGCCCCAGCATTTT. This translates into CASLPGQGFHQPQHF.

This sequence joins TRBV2 and TRBJ2-7; 7 bases match TRBD1. CDR1 SNHLY and CDR2 FYNNEI come from the germline V gene. The trim removed 7 bases at V and 6 bases at J, leaving 9 bases unmatched. CDR3 size: 13 residues. The CDR3 bases are TGTGCCAGCACAAGGACAGGTGGAGTCGAGCAGTACTTC. It yields the protein CASTRTGGVEQYF.

The V gene is TRBV6-1, the J gene TRBJ1-3, with D hard to call. Deletions cut 0 bases from V and 3 bases from J, with 9 bases between. This CDR3 is 15 amino acids long. The germline V gene has CDR1 MNHNS and CDR2 SASEGT. The DNA of the CDR3 is TGTGCCAGCAGTGAAGCTTGGGGAGGTGGAAACACCATATATTTT. This codes for CASSEAWGGGNTIYF.

This clone was seen only once. As DNA, the CDR3 is TGTGCCAGCAGCTTCGACAGGAGCTCTAATGAAAAACTGTTTTTT. The encoded protein is CASSFDRSSNEKLFF. This chain connects TRBV5-4 to TRBJ1-4; maybe TRBD1 (6 bases). The V end was cut by 2 bases, the J end by 3 bases, with 11 bases between. The CDR3 extends over 15 amino acids. Germline V gene sequence: CDR1 SGHNT, CDR2 YYREEE (reference sequence). Full variable domain (outside the CDR3, taken from reference TRBV5-4 and TRBJ1-4): ETGVTQSPTHLIKTRGQQVTLRCSSQSGHNTVSWYQQALGQGPQFIFQYYREEENGRGNFPPRFSGLQFPNYSSELNVNALELDDSALYLCASSFDRSSNEKLFFGSGTQLSVL.

The chain employs TRBV19 and TRBJ2-7, with D possibly being TRBD2 (5 bases). Between the trimmed V and J ends, which lost 7 bases and 4 bases, there was a span of 20 bases. Germline V gene lookup returns CDR1 LNHDA and CDR2 SQIVND (reference sequence). This CDR3 has 15 residues. CDR3 coding DNA: TGTGCCAGTACCCCTGAGGGAGCCCCTGCTTACGAGCAGTACTTC. Translation: CASTPEGAPAYEQYF.

The chain uses TRBV12-5 and TRBJ1-6, with 7 positions matching TRBD1. This CDR3 is built from 19 residues. Germline lookup yields CDR1 LGHNT and CDR2 FRNRAP. After removal of 2 bases from V and 1 base from J, the junction contained 11 bases not matched to a gene. CDR3 sequence: CASGLSRQGSVSYNSPLHF. Written as DNA, the CDR3 is TGTGCTAGTGGTTTGTCTCGACAGGGTTCGGTATCCTATAATTCACCCCTCCACTTT. Filled out from reference TRBV12-5 and TRBJ1-6, the complete variable domain reads DARVTQTPRHKVTEMGQEVTMRCQPILGHNTVFWYRQTMMQGLELLAYFRNRAPLDDSGMPKDRFSAEMPDATLATLKIQPSEPRDSAVYFCASGLSRQGSVSYNSPLHFGNGTRLTVT.

The V and J genes are TRBV27 and TRBJ2-1, with 7 positions matching TRBD1. Per germline, CDR1 MNHEY and CDR2 SMNVEV (reference sequence). The CDR3 loop spans 13 amino acids. The J segment lost 6 bases and the V segment lost 1 base, leaving 0 bases of the junction unmatched. CDR3 residues: CASSLWTGNEQFF. The DNA of the CDR3 is TGTGCCAGCAGTTTATGGACAGGCAATGAGCAGTTCTTC.

The J gene is TRBJ1-5, the V gene TRBV28; no reliable D call. The CDR3 extends over 14 amino acids. Trimming shortened V by 4 bases and J by 0 bases, and 7 bases separated the two germline ends. CDR1 is MDHEN and CDR2 is SYDVKM in the germline V gene. The CDR3 nucleotides are TGTGCCAGCAGTTCGACGGATAGCAATCAGCCCCAGCATTTT. It codes for CASSSTDSNQPQHF.

This clone was picked up one time. The chain has TRBV6-6 and TRBJ1-2; 10 bases fit TRBD1. V dropped 0 bases and J dropped 4; count of bases not matched to a gene: 5. The CDR3 is 16 amino acids. Germline lookup yields CDR1 MNHNY and CDR2 SVGAGI (reference sequence). The CDR3 is CASSYSPGQGFYGYTF. The CDR3 DNA sequence: TGTGCCAGCAGTTACTCCCCGGGACAGGGGTTCTATGGCTACACCTTC.

The J gene is TRBJ2-3, the V gene TRBV4-1, with 8 bases matching TRBD2. The CDR3 sequence is 16 residues long. From germline, CDR1 is MGHRA and CDR2 YSYEKL. Germline trimming cut 0 bases from V and 5 bases from J; bases unmatched to any gene: 7. Here the CDR3 DNA reads TGCGCCAGCAGCCAAGAACCAGCGGGAGTGTTAGATACGCAGTATTTT. Protein: CASSQEPAGVLDTQYF.

The chain recombines TRBV28 with TRBJ2-3, with TRBD2 identical over 8 bases. V trimming: 11 bases; J trimming: 4 bases; junction bases outside the gene matches: 11. This CDR3 spans 14 amino acids. From germline, CDR1 is MDHEN and CDR2 SYDVKM. In DNA form, the CDR3 reads TGTGCCGGGGGAGACGGGGGGGCCTCAGATACGCAGTATTTT. This gives the protein CAGGDGGASDTQYF.

The chain is built from TRBV19 and TRBJ2-2; D is unresolved. Germline V lookup: CDR1 LNHDA, CDR2 SQIVND (reference sequence). The CDR3 is 13 residues long. The V end lost 6 bases, the J end lost 1 base, and 6 bases lay between the germline ends. The CDR3: CASRAVNTGELFF. CDR3 nucleotide sequence: TGTGCCAGTAGGGCTGTGAACACCGGGGAGCTGTTTTTT.

The CDR3 region has the DNA TGTGCCAGCAGTTACTCGATTACCTACGAGCAGTACTTC. Amino acids: CASSYSITYEQYF. This chain uses TRBV6-5 with TRBJ2-7; D is unclear. There are 13 residues in the CDR3. Trimming removed 0 bases from V and 2 bases from J, with 5 bases in between. The germline V gene encodes CDR1 MNHEY and CDR2 SVGAGI.

CDR3 DNA: TGTGCCAGCAGCAGCGGAGCTAGCGGGATGTCCTCGGGCGAGCAGTACTTC. It encodes CASSSGASGMSSGEQYF. V usage is TRBV5-4 and J usage is TRBJ2-7; 9 positions agree with TRBD2. The CDR3 length is 17 residues. CDR1 and CDR2 from the germline V gene are SGHNT and YYREEE (reference sequence). V was clipped by 4 bases and J by 6 bases; unmatched bases: 17.

The chain has TRBV27 and TRBJ2-1; 14 bases fit TRBD2. This CDR3 region has 15 residues. Losses at the gene ends were 4 bases for V and 5 bases for J; bases not matched to a gene: 1. The germline gives CDR1 MNHEY, CDR2 SMNVEV (reference sequence). CDR3 in amino acids: CASSSGLAGDNEQFF. CDR3 coding DNA: TGTGCCAGCAGTTCGGGACTAGCGGGGGACAATGAGCAGTTCTTC.

V gene TRBV10-3 combines with J gene TRBJ2-3; TRBD2 matches 11 bases. The CDR3 is 15 residues long. Unmatched junction bases numbered 11, after V lost 10 bases and J lost 5 bases. CDR1 ENHRY and CDR2 SYGVKD come from the germline V gene. The CDR3 coding sequence is TGTGCCACCTACCCCGGGACTAGCGGTATAGATACGCAGTATTTT. It is translated as CATYPGTSGIDTQYF.

V and J are TRBV9 and TRBJ2-1, with D unclear. The CDR3 is 13 residues long. Germline lookup yields CDR1 SGDLS and CDR2 YYNGEE. Trimming left V 2 bases short and J 7 bases short, with 10 bases between. For the CDR3, the DNA is TGTGCCAGCAGCGTTGGATTATTTAATGAGCAGTTCTTC. Residues: CASSVGLFNEQFF.

The chain employs TRBV5-6 and TRBJ2-1; 8 bases agree with TRBD2. The junction had 8 bases not matched to a gene; V was cut back by 0 bases and J by 9 bases. Germline V gives CDR1 SGHDT, CDR2 YYEEEE. The CDR3 is 15 residues long. CDR3 region: CASSLAAGARGEQFF. The DNA of the CDR3 is TGTGCCAGCAGCTTGGCAGCGGGGGCCCGGGGTGAGCAGTTCTTC.

The chain couples TRBV2 to TRBJ1-1, with a possible D match to TRBD1 (5 bases). This CDR3 is built from 13 residues. The germline CDR1 and CDR2 sequences are SNHLY and FYNNEI. Trimming pared 7 bases from V and 3 bases from J, leaving 12 bases between. The CDR3 DNA sequence: TGTGCCAGCACTAGAGGGGATTACACTGAAGCTTTCTTT. This codes for CASTRGDYTEAFF.

With respect to this clone: In the same sample, other DNA sequences code for this CDR3. This chain uses TRBV18 with TRBJ2-7; D possibly corresponds to TRBD1 (5 bases). V gave up 6 bases and J gave up 3 bases, with 12 bases separating them. Germline V gene data show CDR1 as KGHSH and CDR2 as LQKENI. This CDR3 spans 13 amino acids. The CDR3 DNA follows: TGTGCCAGCTCCCCGACAGCCTACTACGAGCAGTACTTC. Translated, it gives CASSPTAYYEQYF.

V gene TRBV6-5 combines with J gene TRBJ2-7, with D possibly TRBD2 on 5 matching bases. Germline V lookup: CDR1 MNHEY, CDR2 SVGAGI. With 0 bases removed from V and 2 bases from J, the gap between germline ends came to 11 bases. This CDR3 is built from 15 residues. The chain's CDR3 is CASSYSGAEAYEQYF. CDR3 in DNA: TGTGCCAGCAGTTACTCGGGAGCGGAGGCCTACGAGCAGTACTTC.

This chain connects TRBV19 to TRBJ1-1; D is uncertain. The CDR3 length is 14 residues. Trimming took 7 bases from V and 0 from J, leaving 12 bases between them. The V gene's germline CDR1 is LNHDA and CDR2 SQIVND (reference sequence). For the CDR3, the DNA is TGTGCCAGTAATGGAGGGCCCATGAACACTGAAGCTTTCTTT. This translates into CASNGGPMNTEAFF.

This clone was recorded once. The V gene is TRBV30, the J gene TRBJ2-2, with a weak D call TRBD2 (6 bases). The V end lost 8 bases, the J end lost 6 bases, and 19 bases lay between the germline ends. Germline CDR1 GTSNPN, CDR2 SVGIG (reference sequence). The CDR3 sequence is 14 residues long. As DNA, the CDR3 is TGTGCCGGGCGACGGGACTTGGGGGCCGGGGAGCTGTTTTTT. This encodes CAGRRDLGAGELFF.

The rearrangement joins TRBV2 to TRBJ2-5; 7 nucleotides align to TRBD2. The CDR3 consists of 14 residues. The V and J ends lost 7 bases and 4 bases, in that order; junction bases with no gene match: 9. The germline V gene encodes CDR1 SNHLY and CDR2 FYNNEI. CDR3 DNA: TGTGCCAGCATCGGAGGAGCGGGGTCAGAGACCCAGTACTTC. This translates into CASIGGAGSETQYF.

The rearrangement joins TRBV28 to TRBJ2-3; D is ambiguous. Germline V gene lookup returns CDR1 MDHEN and CDR2 SYDVKM. The CDR3 consists of 18 residues. Trimming stripped 4 bases from V and 0 bases from J, with 20 bases between. The CDR3 reads CASSSAPRAGPSTDTQYF. DNA of the CDR3: TGTGCCAGCAGTTCAGCCCCCCGTGCCGGGCCTAGCACAGATACGCAGTATTTT. Supplemented by reference TRBV28 and TRBJ2-3, the full variable domain reads DVKVTQSSRYLVKRTGEKVFLECVQDMDHENMFWYRQDPGLGLRLIYFSYDVKMKEKGDIPEGYSVSREKKERFSLILESASTNQTSMYLCASSSAPRAGPSTDTQYFGPGTRLTVL.

The rearrangement uses TRBV25-1 and TRBJ1-1; 7 bases are shared with TRBD1. Trimming removed 3 bases from V and 4 bases from J; junction bases left unmatched: 5. The CDR3 is made up of 14 amino acids. Germline CDR1 reads MGHDK; CDR2 reads SYGVNS. The CDR3 loop reads CASSEVQGITEAFF. The CDR3 DNA is TGTGCCAGCAGTGAGGTACAGGGGATCACTGAAGCTTTCTTT.

The gene calls are TRBV30 and TRBJ2-7; D may be TRBD2 (6 bases). The V end lost 3 bases, the J end lost 0 bases, and 27 bases lay between the germline ends. Germline assignment: CDR1 GTSNPN and CDR2 SVGIG (reference sequence). CDR3 length: 19 amino acids. The CDR3 is CAWSARPGTFVGASYEQYF. The CDR3 DNA reads as TGTGCCTGGAGCGCCCGTCCCGGGACTTTTGTCGGGGCCTCCTACGAGCAGTACTTC. The full variable domain, its missing parts supplied by reference TRBV30 and TRBJ2-7, is SQTIHQWPATLVQPVGSPLSLECTVEGTSNPNLYWYRQAAGRGLQLLFYSVGIGQISSEVPQNLSASRPQDRQFILSSKKLLLSDSGFYLCAWSARPGTFVGASYEQYFGPGTRLTVT.

CDR3 region: CASSELGGYEQYF. CDR3 sequence (DNA): TGTGCCAGCAGTGAATTGGGTGGTTACGAGCAGTACTTC. This chain connects TRBV25-1 to TRBJ2-5; D unresolved. The J call may not be correct, given that the DNA end is closer to TRBJ2-7. The length of the CDR3 is 13 residues. CDR1 is MGHDK and CDR2 is SYGVNS in the germline V gene.

DNA for the CDR3: TGTGCCATCAGTGCCTCAGATCCTGGGGCCAACGTCCTGACTTTC. Translation gives CAISASDPGANVLTF. The J gene is TRBJ2-6, the V gene TRBV10-3; D is unclear. Trimming stripped 4 bases from V and 2 bases from J, with 9 bases between. The CDR3 covers 15 residues. The germline gives CDR1 ENHRY, CDR2 SYGVKD.

The chain carries TRBV7-9 and TRBJ2-5, with 14 bases aligning to TRBD2. CDR3 length equals 18 residues. Germline V gene data show CDR1 as SEHNR and CDR2 as FQNEAQ (reference sequence). The trim removed 5 bases at V and 2 bases at J, leaving 10 bases unmatched. Here the CDR3 DNA reads TGTGCCAGCAGCCAAGACGGGACTAGCGGGAGCCGTCAAGAGACCCAGTACTTC. It encodes CASSQDGTSGSRQETQYF.